The clone carrying this T cell receptor (beta chain) showed up many times. This specimen comes from a study of identical twins. One entry per CDR3 protein results from TCRdb running MiXCR on the 5' RACE reads. Among hundreds of thousands of distinct CDR3 sequences, around 6% were seen once, and the ten largest hold approximately 2%. V lost 4 bases and J lost 0, with 11 bases in between. Germline V gives CDR1 SGHDT, CDR2 YYEEEE. This CDR3 spans 15 amino acids. This sequence joins TRBV5-6 and TRBJ2-4, with D uncertain. Sequences were obtained from naive T cells sorted from blood. This TCR was sampled from a man between 18 and 35 years old in good health. The CDR3 DNA is TGTGCCAGCAGCCGAAGACGAGTAGCCAAAAACATTCAGTACTTC. It yields the protein CASSRRRVAKNIQYF.